This TCR beta chain was sequenced for a study of T cell changes during pregnancy in multiple sclerosis. TCRdb's table, derived via immunoSEQ multiplex PCR, lists solely in-frame clones and lacks some. Altogether about 61,000 clones are present, about 93% being singletons, with the ten largest covering roughly 2.5%. The CDR3 length is 17 residues. V lost 1 base and J lost 3, with 16 bases in between. CDR1 is WSHSY, CDR2 SAAADI, per germline. The chain is built from TRBV10-2 and TRBJ2-1, with a weak D call TRBD2 (5 bases). The source was CD8+ T cells from peripheral blood mononuclear cells, collected in the third trimester of pregnancy. The TCR sequence derives from a female donor with multiple sclerosis, enrolled in a pregnancy study. The CDR3 here is CASSELNLRGIYNEQFF. The CDR3 region has the DNA TGCGCCAGCAGTGAGTTGAACCTGAGAGGGATCTACAATGAGCAGTTCTTC.